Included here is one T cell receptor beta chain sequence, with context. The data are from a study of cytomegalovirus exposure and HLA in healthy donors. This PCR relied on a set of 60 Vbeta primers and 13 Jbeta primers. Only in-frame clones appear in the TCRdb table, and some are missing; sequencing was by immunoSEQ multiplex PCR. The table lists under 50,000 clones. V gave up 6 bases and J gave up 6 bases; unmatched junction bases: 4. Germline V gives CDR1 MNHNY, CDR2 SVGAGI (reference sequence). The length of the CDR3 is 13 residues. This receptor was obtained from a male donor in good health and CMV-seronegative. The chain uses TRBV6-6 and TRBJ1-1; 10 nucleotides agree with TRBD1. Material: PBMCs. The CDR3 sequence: CASRTGGVAEAFF. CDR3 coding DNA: TGTGCCAGCAGGACAGGGGGCGTCGCTGAAGCTTTCTTT.